The 18 T cell receptor beta chains listed next were all sequenced from one sample in a study of technical replicates of blood from several donors. This table comes from immunoSEQ multiplex PCR, and its TCRdb copy is limited to in-frame clones, with some not included. The data show nearly 90,000 clones, with approximately 95% seen just once and approximately 0.35% held by the top ten. The sample consisted of T cells isolated from PBMCs. Receptors were obtained from a human donor in good health.

The rearrangement links TRBV14 to TRBJ1-1, with D hard to call. Germline CDR1 reads SGHDN; CDR2 reads FVKESK. V was trimmed by 1 base and J by 5 bases, leaving 11 bases between them. The CDR3 sequence is 14 residues long. DNA for the CDR3: TGTGCCAGCAGCCAAGGGAGGTGGGATACTGAAGCTTTCTTT. It translates to CASSQGRWDTEAFF.

V is TRBV9 and J is TRBJ2-7, with TRBD2 as a possible D gene (6 bases). The ends were cut back, 2 bases at V and 4 bases at J, with 13 bases in the middle. Per germline, CDR1 SGDLS and CDR2 YYNGEE. This CDR3 is built from 14 residues. The CDR3 here is CASSVSGSGYEQYF. The CDR3 DNA sequence: TGTGCCAGCAGCGTCTCCGGGAGTGGGTACGAGCAGTACTTC. Combining the CDR3 with reference TRBV9 and TRBJ2-7 gives the whole variable domain DSGVTQTPKHLITATGQRVTLRCSPRSGDLSVYWYQQSLDQGLQFLIQYYNGEERAKGNILERFSAQQFPDLHSELNLSSLELGDSALYFCASSVSGSGYEQYFGPGTRLTVT.

V is TRBV25-1 and J is TRBJ1-2; the match to TRBD1 covers 7 bases. The germline V gene encodes CDR1 MGHDK and CDR2 SYGVNS. The CDR3 covers 15 residues. Germline trimming cut 6 bases from V and 4 bases from J; bases unmatched to any gene: 11. CDR3 in amino acids: CASSPGQENFYGYTF. The CDR3 coding sequence is TGTGCCAGCAGCCCCGGACAGGAGAATTTCTATGGCTACACCTTC.

The CDR3, as DNA: TGTGCCAGCAGTTACTCCAGGGGGCGGGTCACTGAAGCTTTCTTT. It specifies CASSYSRGRVTEAFF. This chain joins TRBV6-5 and TRBJ1-1; 8 nucleotides agree with TRBD1. This CDR3 contains 15 residues. J lost 4 bases, V lost 0 bases, and 4 bases had no gene match. Germline values: CDR1 MNHEY, CDR2 SVGAGI.

DNA of the CDR3: TGTGCAAGTCGCCCCAGAGTGATAAGCGGCACGAATCAGCCCCAGCATTTT. Translating it yields CASRPRVISGTNQPQHF. This chain uses TRBV12-2 with TRBJ1-5. TRBV12-2 counts as a pseudogene. This CDR3 spans 17 amino acids.

The J gene is TRBJ1-1, the V gene TRBV18; 8 bases line up with TRBD1. Germline CDR1 reads KGHSH; CDR2 reads LQKENI. Germline trimming cut 3 bases from V and 3 bases from J; bases unmatched to any gene: 6. CDR3 length equals 15 residues. The CDR3 DNA sequence: TGTGCCAGCTCACCGTCAGGGGGCGAGGACACTGAAGCTTTCTTT. Amino acids: CASSPSGGEDTEAFF.

V gene TRBV2 combines with J gene TRBJ2-7, with unresolved D. V was clipped by 6 bases and J by 6 bases, with 3 bases between them. CDR3 length: 9 amino acids. In germline, CDR1 is SNHLY, CDR2 FYNNEI. The CDR3 DNA reads as TGTGCCAGCAGGCGCGAGCAGTACTTC. This gives the protein CASRREQYF. The full variable domain, with the rest looked up from reference TRBV2 and TRBJ2-7, is EPEVTQTPSHQVTQMGQEVILRCVPISNHLYFYWYRQILGQKVEFLVSFYNNEISEKSEIFDDQFSVERPDGSNFTLKIRSTKLEDSAMYFCASRREQYFGPGTRLTVT.

The DNA for the CDR3 is TGTGCCAGCAGTGAATTATCTGGCGGCTACACCTTC. Its translation is CASSELSGGYTF. The rearrangement joins TRBV25-1 to TRBJ1-2, with no clear D. The CDR3 runs 12 residues. CDR1 and CDR2 from the germline V gene are MGHDK and SYGVNS. V was pared by 1 base and J by 8 bases, with 8 bases between.

The sample holds one count of this clone. The genes are TRBV29-1 and TRBJ1-1; D uncertain. This CDR3 has 12 amino acids. The germline gives CDR1 SQVTM, CDR2 ANQGSEA. V lost 3 bases, J lost 4 bases, and 9 bases lay in between. CDR3 sequence: CSVDSGSTEAFF. The CDR3 region has the DNA TGCAGCGTTGACAGCGGCAGCACTGAAGCTTTCTTT.

The genes are TRBV29-1 and TRBJ2-7; tentative D call: TRBD1 (5 bases). V was trimmed by 4 bases and J by 2 bases, leaving 9 bases between them. Germline V gene lookup returns CDR1 SQVTM and CDR2 ANQGSEA. This CDR3 has 12 residues. The CDR3 DNA is TGCAGCGTTGTACAGGCCACCTACGAGCAGTACTTC. The encoded protein is CSVVQATYEQYF.

The chain combines TRBV6-1 with TRBJ1-2, with TRBD1 as a possible D gene (6 bases). Germline V gene lookup returns CDR1 MNHNS and CDR2 SASEGT. V shed 6 bases and J shed 8 bases, with 16 bases lying between them. This CDR3 contains 13 residues. CDR3 loop: CASRTLDSSGYTF. CDR3 coding DNA: TGTGCCAGCAGGACCCTGGACAGTAGCGGCTACACCTTC.

J is TRBJ1-5 and V is TRBV6-5; no definite D call. V lost 2 bases to trimming and J lost 5 bases, with 13 bases between them. CDR1 MNHEY and CDR2 SVGAGI come from the germline V gene. The CDR3 runs to 15 residues. CDR3 sequence reads: CASSYERGGHQPQHF. The CDR3 nucleotides read TGTGCCAGCAGTTACGAACGAGGAGGGCATCAGCCCCAGCATTTT.

The chain is built from TRBV6-6 and TRBJ2-1; TRBD2 aligns across 11 bases. V lost 6 bases, J lost 4 bases, and 8 bases stayed unmatched. The CDR3 extends over 16 amino acids. Germline V lookup: CDR1 MNHNY, CDR2 SVGAGI (reference sequence). DNA of the CDR3: TGTGCCAGCAGCTACATACTAGCGGGAGCGTACAATGAGCAGTTCTTC. Residues: CASSYILAGAYNEQFF.

The chain recombines TRBV9 with TRBJ2-1, with 8 bases fitting TRBD2. Trimming removed 0 bases from V and 5 bases from J; junction bases left unmatched: 1. The germline V gene encodes CDR1 SGDLS and CDR2 YYNGEE. This CDR3 is 14 amino acids long. The CDR3: CASSVAGGHNEQFF. The CDR3 DNA reads TGTGCCAGCAGCGTAGCGGGAGGGCACAATGAGCAGTTCTTC.

V usage is TRBV15 and J usage is TRBJ1-1; TRBD1 agrees at 9 bases. CDR3 length: 19 amino acids. The germline V gene has CDR1 LNHNV and CDR2 YYDKDF (reference sequence). Germline trimming cut 1 base from V and 3 bases from J; bases unmatched to any gene: 15. CDR3 nucleotide sequence: TGTGCCACCAGCAGAGCCCCGCCGGGACAGGGAAGGAAGGACACTGAAGCTTTCTTT. Translation gives CATSRAPPGQGRKDTEAFF.

V and J are TRBV29-1 and TRBJ2-7, with 7 bases identical to TRBD2. Germline V gene data show CDR1 as SQVTM and CDR2 as ANQGSEA. The trim removed 5 bases at V and 7 bases at J, leaving 17 bases unmatched. CDR3 length equals 15 residues. Written as DNA, the CDR3 is TGCAGCGTTCCTACTGGGGGGGGTCCCTTAGGGGAGCAGTACTTC. It yields the protein CSVPTGGGPLGEQYF.

The chain is built from TRBV7-8 and TRBJ1-1, with 7 bases matching TRBD1. Trimming cost V 5 bases and J 2 bases; bases outside gene matches: 2. Germline V gene data show CDR1 as SGHVS and CDR2 as FQNEAQ. The CDR3 extends over 13 amino acids. The CDR3 DNA reads as TGTGCCAGCAGCGGGGACAGCAACACTGAAGCTTTCTTT. It is translated as CASSGDSNTEAFF.

The count of this clone is one. V is TRBV5-5 and J is TRBJ2-5; 8 bases fit TRBD2. The CDR3 runs to 13 residues. The trim removed 0 bases at V and 5 bases at J, leaving 0 bases unmatched. Germline assignment: CDR1 SGHKS and CDR2 YYEKEE (reference sequence). CDR3 amino acids: CASSLGLAETQYF. CDR3 in DNA: TGTGCCAGCAGCTTGGGACTAGCGGAGACCCAGTACTTC.